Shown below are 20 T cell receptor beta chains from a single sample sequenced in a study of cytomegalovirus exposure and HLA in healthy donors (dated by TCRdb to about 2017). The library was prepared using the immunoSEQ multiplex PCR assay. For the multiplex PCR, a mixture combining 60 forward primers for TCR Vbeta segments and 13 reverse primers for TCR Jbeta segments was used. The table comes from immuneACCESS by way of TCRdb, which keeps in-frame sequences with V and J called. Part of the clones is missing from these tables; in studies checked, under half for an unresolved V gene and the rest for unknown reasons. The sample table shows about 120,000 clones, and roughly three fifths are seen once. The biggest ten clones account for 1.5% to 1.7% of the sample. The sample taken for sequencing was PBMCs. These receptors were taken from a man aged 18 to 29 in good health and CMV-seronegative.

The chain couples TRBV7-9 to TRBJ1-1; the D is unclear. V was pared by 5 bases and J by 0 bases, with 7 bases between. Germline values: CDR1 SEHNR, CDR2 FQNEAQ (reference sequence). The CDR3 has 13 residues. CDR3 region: CASSPRMNTEAFF. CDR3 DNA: TGTGCCAGCAGCCCGAGGATGAACACTGAAGCTTTCTTT.

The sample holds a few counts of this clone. CDR3 in DNA: TGTGCCAGCAGCACAACCGGGGAGCTGTTTTTT. Protein sequence: CASSTTGELFF. The V gene is TRBV6-5, the J gene TRBJ2-2; D unclear. This CDR3 comprises 11 residues. V lost 6 bases and J 5 bases, leaving 4 bases between the germline ends. Germline CDR1 reads MNHEY; CDR2 reads SVGAGI.

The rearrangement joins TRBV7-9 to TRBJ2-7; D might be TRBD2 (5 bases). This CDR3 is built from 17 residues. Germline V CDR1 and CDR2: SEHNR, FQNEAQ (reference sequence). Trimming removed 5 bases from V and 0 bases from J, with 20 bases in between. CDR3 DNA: TGTGCCAGCAGCCGTACTAGGAACGAATCAATCTCCTACGAGCAGTACTTC. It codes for CASSRTRNESISYEQYF.

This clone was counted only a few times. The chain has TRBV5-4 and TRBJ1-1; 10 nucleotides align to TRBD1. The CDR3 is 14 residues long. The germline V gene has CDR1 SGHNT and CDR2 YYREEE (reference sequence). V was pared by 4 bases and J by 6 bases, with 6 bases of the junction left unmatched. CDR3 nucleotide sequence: TGTGCCAGCAGCGGGGGACAGGGGATCGCTGAAGCTTTCTTT. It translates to CASSGGQGIAEAFF.

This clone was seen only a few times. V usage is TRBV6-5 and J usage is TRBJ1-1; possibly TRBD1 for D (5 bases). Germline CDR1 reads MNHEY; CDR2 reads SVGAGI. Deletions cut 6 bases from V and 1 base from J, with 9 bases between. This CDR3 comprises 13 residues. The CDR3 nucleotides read TGTGCCAGCAGGGGGCTTGCGAACACTGAAGCTTTCTTT. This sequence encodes CASRGLANTEAFF.

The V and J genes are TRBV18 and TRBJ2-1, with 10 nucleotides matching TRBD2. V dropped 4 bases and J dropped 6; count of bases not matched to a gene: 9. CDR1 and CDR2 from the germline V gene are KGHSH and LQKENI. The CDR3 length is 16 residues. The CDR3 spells CASSRLGLAGVNEQFF. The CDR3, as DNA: TGTGCCAGCTCACGTTTGGGTCTAGCGGGAGTCAATGAGCAGTTCTTC.

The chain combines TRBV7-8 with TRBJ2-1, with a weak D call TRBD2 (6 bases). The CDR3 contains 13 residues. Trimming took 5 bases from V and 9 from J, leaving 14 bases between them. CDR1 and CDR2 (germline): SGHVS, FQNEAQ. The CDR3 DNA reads TGTGCCAGCAGCCTTCGGGAGAGGGGTGAGCAGTTCTTC. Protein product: CASSLRERGEQFF. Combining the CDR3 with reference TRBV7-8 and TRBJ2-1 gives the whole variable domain GAGVSQSPRYKVAKRGQDVALRCDPISGHVSLFWYQQALGQGPEFLTYFQNEAQLDKSGLPSDRFFAERPEGSVSTLKIQRTQQEDSAVYLCASSLRERGEQFFGPGTRLTVL.

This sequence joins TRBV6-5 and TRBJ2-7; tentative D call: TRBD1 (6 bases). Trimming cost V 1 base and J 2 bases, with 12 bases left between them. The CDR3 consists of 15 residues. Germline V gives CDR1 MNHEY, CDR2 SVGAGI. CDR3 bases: TGTGCCAGCAGTTACTATCAACAGGGTACCTACGAGCAGTACTTC. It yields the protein CASSYYQQGTYEQYF.

CDR3 residues: CASSIRTDLANTGELFF. CDR3 DNA: TGTGCCAGCAGCATAAGGACAGACCTCGCGAACACCGGGGAGCTGTTTTTT. The chain is built from TRBV7-9 and TRBJ2-2, with D perhaps matching TRBD1 (6 bases). V lost 5 bases to trimming and J lost 0 bases, with 16 bases between them. Germline-derived CDR1 and CDR2 are SEHNR and FQNEAQ (reference sequence). The CDR3 length is 17 residues.

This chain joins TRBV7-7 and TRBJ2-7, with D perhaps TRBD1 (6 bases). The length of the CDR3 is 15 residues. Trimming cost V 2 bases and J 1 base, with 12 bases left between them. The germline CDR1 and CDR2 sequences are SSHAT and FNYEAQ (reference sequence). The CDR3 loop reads CASSLMDSKSYEQYF. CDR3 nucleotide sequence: TGTGCCAGCAGCTTAATGGACAGCAAGTCCTACGAGCAGTACTTC.

The CDR3 DNA sequence: TGCGCCAGCAGCTTGGCGATTCGGGGGGCGCCTTCACCCCTCCACTTT. Translating gives CASSLAIRGAPSPLHF. This chain links TRBV5-1 with TRBJ1-6; D might be TRBD1 (6 bases). Per the germline V gene, CDR1 is SGHRS and CDR2 is YFSETQ. The CDR3 spans 16 residues. Trimming stripped 0 bases from V and 9 bases from J, with 16 bases between. The whole variable domain, filled in from reference TRBV5-1 and TRBJ1-6, reads KAGVTQTPRYLIKTRGQQVTLSCSPISGHRSVSWYQQTPGQGLQFLFEYFSETQRNKGNFPGRFSGRQFSNSRSEMNVSTLELGDSALYLCASSLAIRGAPSPLHFGNGTRLTVT.

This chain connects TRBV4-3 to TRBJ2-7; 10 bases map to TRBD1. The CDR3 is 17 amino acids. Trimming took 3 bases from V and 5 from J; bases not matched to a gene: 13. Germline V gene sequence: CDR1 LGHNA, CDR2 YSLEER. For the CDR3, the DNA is TGCGCCAGCAGCCATTATACTATGGGACAGGGGTTCCACGAGCAGTACTTC. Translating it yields CASSHYTMGQGFHEQYF.

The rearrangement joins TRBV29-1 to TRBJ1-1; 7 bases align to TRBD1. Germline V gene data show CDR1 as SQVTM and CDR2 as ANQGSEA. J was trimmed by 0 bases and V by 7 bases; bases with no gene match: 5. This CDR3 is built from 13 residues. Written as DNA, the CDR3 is TGCAGCGGACGACAGGGAATGAACACTGAAGCTTTCTTT. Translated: CSGRQGMNTEAFF.

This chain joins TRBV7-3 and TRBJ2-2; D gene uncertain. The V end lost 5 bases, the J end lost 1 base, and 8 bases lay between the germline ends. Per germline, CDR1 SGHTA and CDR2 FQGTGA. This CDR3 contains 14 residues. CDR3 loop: CASSRTWNTGELFF. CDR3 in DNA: TGTGCCAGCAGCCGTACTTGGAACACCGGGGAGCTGTTTTTT. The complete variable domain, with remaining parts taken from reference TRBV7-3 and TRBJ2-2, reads GAGVSQTPSNKVTEKGKYVELRCDPISGHTALYWYRQSLGQGPEFLIYFQGTGAADDSGLPNDRFFAVRPEGSVSTLKIQRTERGDSAVYLCASSRTWNTGELFFGEGSRLTVL.

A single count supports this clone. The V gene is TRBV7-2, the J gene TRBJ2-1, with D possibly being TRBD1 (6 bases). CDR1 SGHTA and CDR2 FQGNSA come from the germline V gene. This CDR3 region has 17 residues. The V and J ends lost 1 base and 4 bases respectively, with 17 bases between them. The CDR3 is CASSLEVVPRGYNEQFF. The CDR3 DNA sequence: TGTGCCAGCAGCTTAGAGGTGGTCCCGAGGGGGTACAATGAGCAGTTCTTC.

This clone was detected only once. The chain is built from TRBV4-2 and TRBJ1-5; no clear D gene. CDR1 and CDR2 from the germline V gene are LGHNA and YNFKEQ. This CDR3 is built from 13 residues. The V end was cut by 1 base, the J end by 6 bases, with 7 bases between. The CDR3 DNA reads TGTGCCAGCAGCCAAGGGCGGGGTCAGCCCCAGCATTTT. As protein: CASSQGRGQPQHF.

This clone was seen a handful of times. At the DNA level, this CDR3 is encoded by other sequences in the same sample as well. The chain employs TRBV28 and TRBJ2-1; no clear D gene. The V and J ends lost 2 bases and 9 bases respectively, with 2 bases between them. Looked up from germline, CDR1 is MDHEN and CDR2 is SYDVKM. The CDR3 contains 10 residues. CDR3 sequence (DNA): TGTGCCAGCAGTTTACGTGAGCAGTTCTTC. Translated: CASSLREQFF.

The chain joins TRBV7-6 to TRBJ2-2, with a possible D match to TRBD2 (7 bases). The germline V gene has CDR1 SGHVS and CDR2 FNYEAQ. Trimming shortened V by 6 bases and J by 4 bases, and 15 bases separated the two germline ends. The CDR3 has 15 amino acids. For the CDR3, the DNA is TGTGCCAGCAGTGAGGGGGGGTACTTCACCGGGGAGCTGTTTTTT. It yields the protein CASSEGGYFTGELFF. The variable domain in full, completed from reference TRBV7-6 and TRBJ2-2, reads GAGVSQSPRYKVTKRGQDVALRCDPISGHVSLYWYRQALGQGPEFLTYFNYEAQQDKSGLPNDRFSAERPEGSISTLTIQRTEQRDSAMYRCASSEGGYFTGELFFGEGSRLTVL.

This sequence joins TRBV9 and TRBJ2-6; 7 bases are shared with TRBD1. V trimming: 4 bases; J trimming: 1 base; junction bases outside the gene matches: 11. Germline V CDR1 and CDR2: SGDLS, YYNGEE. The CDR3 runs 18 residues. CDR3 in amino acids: CASSPPGTEHSGANVLTF. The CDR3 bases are TGTGCCAGCAGCCCACCCGGGACAGAGCATTCTGGGGCCAACGTCCTGACTTTC.

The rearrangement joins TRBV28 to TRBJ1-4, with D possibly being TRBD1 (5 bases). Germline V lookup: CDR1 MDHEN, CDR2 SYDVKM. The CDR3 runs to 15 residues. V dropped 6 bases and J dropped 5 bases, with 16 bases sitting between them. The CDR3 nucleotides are TGTGCCAGCAGCCAATGGGCGGCAGGGAATGAAAAACTGTTTTTT. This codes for CASSQWAAGNEKLFF.